This paragraph covers one T cell receptor (beta chain) sequence. What it recognizes is unknown. Germline-derived CDR1 and CDR2 are SGHRS and YFSETQ. The V end lost 0 bases, the J end lost 4 bases, and 16 bases lay between the germline ends. This CDR3 region has 16 residues. This sample stems from a study of cytomegalovirus exposure and HLA in healthy donors. General observations from the study: Apart from CMV serostatus, no immune exposure information was available. Specificity for CMV antigens was confirmed in vitro for a few of the CMV-associated chains. A likely sequencing artifact accounted for one observed cluster of highly shared sequence variants.

The PCR employed 60 Vbeta primers together with 13 Jbeta primers. TCRdb's copy holds only in-frame clones and misses some; the assay was immunoSEQ multiplex PCR. Of 140,000 to 150,000 clones in the sample, around 84% were seen once. The chain combines TRBV5-1 with TRBJ1-2, with a weak D call TRBD1 (6 bases). The sample was PBMCs. This TCR was sampled from a middle-aged man in good health and CMV-seropositive. The CDR3, as DNA: TGCGCCAGCAGCTTGGTGGGACAATTTTCTAGCTATGGCTACACCTTC. This sequence encodes CASSLVGQFSSYGYTF.